Each of the 7 T cell receptor beta chains below was sequenced from the same sample in a study of T cell repertoires in cytomegalovirus infection. TCRdb fed the reads into MiXCR, producing one record per CDR3 protein. The sample lists about 920,000 distinct CDR3 sequences; roughly 30% were seen once. Their antigen targets remain unknown. Sample: cultured CD8+ T cells from PBMCs, taken from culture after CMV antigen stimulation. The receptors originated from a human donor in good health (CMV status not recorded). Some clones in this sample may be carry-over from other donors' samples.

This clonotype was seen more than once but under ten times. The gene calls are TRBV29-1 and TRBJ1-3; a weak D match, TRBD1 (6 bases). V lost 5 bases and J 2 bases, leaving 7 bases between the germline ends. The CDR3 extends over 12 amino acids. In germline, CDR1 is SQVTM, CDR2 ANQGSEA. As DNA, the CDR3 is TGCAGCGTTCCAGGGGCTGGAAACACCATATATTTT. Protein product: CSVPGAGNTIYF.

This clonotype showed up just a few times. V and J are TRBV6-2 or TRBV6-3 and TRBJ1-1, with D perhaps matching TRBD1 (6 bases). The CDR3 contains 14 residues. Trimming left V 9 bases short and J 3 bases short, with 17 bases between. The germline CDR1 and CDR2 sequences are MNHEY and SVGEGT. CDR3 region: CASRTEKYYTEAFF. CDR3 DNA sequence: TGTGCCAGTCGGACAGAAAAATACTACACTGAAGCTTTCTTT.

The J gene is TRBJ2-1, the V gene TRBV6-2 or TRBV6-3; D remains ambiguous. This CDR3 comprises 15 residues. V was clipped by 0 bases and J by 5 bases, with 11 bases between them. Germline values: CDR1 MNHEY, CDR2 SVGEGT. The CDR3 reads CASSYSRLSNNEQFF. CDR3 nucleotide sequence: TGTGCCAGCAGTTACTCGCGACTCTCGAACAATGAGCAGTTCTTC.

This clonotype was observed a few times. The chain is built from TRBV20-1 and TRBJ2-5; 7 positions agree with TRBD2. Germline V lookup: CDR1 DFQATT, CDR2 SNEGSKA (reference sequence). The length of the CDR3 is 12 residues. V was clipped by 6 bases and J by 5 bases; unmatched bases: 6. The CDR3: CSASGAGETQYF. The DNA of the CDR3 is TGCAGTGCCAGCGGGGCGGGGGAGACCCAGTACTTC.

In this sample, this clonotype turned up a few times. This chain connects TRBV6-2 or TRBV6-3 to TRBJ2-7; D is ambiguous. The CDR3 spans 12 residues. The germline gives CDR1 MNHEY, CDR2 SVGEGT. The germline V and J ends were trimmed by 8 bases and 5 bases, with 13 bases remaining between them. The CDR3: CASAQKGNEQYV. The CDR3 DNA reads TGTGCCAGCGCCCAGAAGGGAAACGAGCAGTACGTC.

This clonotype was seen only a few times. The chain employs TRBV27 and TRBJ1-1; 11 bases map to TRBD1. Germline CDR1 MNHEY, CDR2 SMNVEV (reference sequence). The V gene end was trimmed by 1 base and the J gene end by 3 bases; junction bases not matched to a gene: 1. This CDR3 is 15 amino acids long. The chain's CDR3 is CASSLLGQGDTEAFF. The CDR3, as DNA: TGTGCCAGCAGTTTATTGGGACAGGGGGACACTGAAGCTTTCTTT.

A few counts support this clonotype. This chain joins TRBV4-2 and TRBJ1-1; D not resolved. CDR1 LGHNA and CDR2 YNFKEQ come from the germline V gene. With 7 bases removed from V and 2 bases from J, the gap between germline ends came to 11 bases. The CDR3 has 13 amino acids. CDR3 bases: TGTGCCAGCACAAGACACCCTAACACTGAAGCTTTCTTT. This translates into CASTRHPNTEAFF.